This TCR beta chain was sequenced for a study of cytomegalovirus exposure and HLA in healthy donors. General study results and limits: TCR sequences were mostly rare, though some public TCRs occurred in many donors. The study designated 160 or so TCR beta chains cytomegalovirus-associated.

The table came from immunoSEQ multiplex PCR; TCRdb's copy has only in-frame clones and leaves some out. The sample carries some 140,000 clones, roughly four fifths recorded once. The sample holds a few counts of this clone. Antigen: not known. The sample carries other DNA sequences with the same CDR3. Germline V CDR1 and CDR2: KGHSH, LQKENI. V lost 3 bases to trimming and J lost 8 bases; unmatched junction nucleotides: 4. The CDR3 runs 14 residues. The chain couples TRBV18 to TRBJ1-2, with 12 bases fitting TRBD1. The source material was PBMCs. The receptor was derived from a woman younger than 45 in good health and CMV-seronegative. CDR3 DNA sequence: TGTGCCAGCTCACCGGGACAGGGGGCGGAAGGCTACACCTTC. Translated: CASSPGQGAEGYTF.